One and the same sample provided the 30 T cell receptor beta chains below, sequenced in a study of T-cell reconstitution after alpha-beta-depleted transplantation in children. As it was prepared, the TCRbeta library received unique molecular identifiers. TCRdb redid the calling of the PCR reads with MiXCR, one entry per CDR3 protein. The sample has 250,000 to 350,000 distinct CDR3 sequences; approximately 9.6% are singletons. The sample here was PBMCs from the stem cell graft donor, taken from the stem cell graft. These receptors came from a human donor who donated a stem cell graft to a child with SCID.

The J gene is TRBJ1-2, the V gene TRBV20-1; the D is unclear. CDR3 length: 11 amino acids. The V end lost 3 bases, the J end lost 7 bases, and 9 bases lay between the germline ends. Germline V gene sequence: CDR1 DFQATT, CDR2 SNEGSKA (reference sequence). CDR3 in amino acids: CSASQVVGYTF. The DNA of the CDR3 is TGCAGTGCTAGTCAGGTCGTTGGCTACACCTTC.

In this sample, this clonotype turned up a few times. The V gene is TRBV5-1, the J gene TRBJ2-7; 7 bases fit TRBD1. The ends lost 5 bases at V and 6 bases at J; junction bases unmatched: 26. This CDR3 region has 19 residues. Germline loops: CDR1 SGHRS, CDR2 YFSETQ. This CDR3 reads CASRRQGSFEAPIYSEQYF. CDR3 nucleotides: TGCGCCAGCAGACGACAGGGCTCCTTTGAGGCTCCAATATATAGCGAGCAGTACTTC.

V is TRBV29-1 and J is TRBJ1-2, with no clear D. This CDR3 is 12 amino acids long. Germline V gene lookup returns CDR1 SQVTM and CDR2 ANQGSEA. V was trimmed by 5 bases and J by 2 bases, leaving 9 bases between them. Here the CDR3 DNA reads TGCAGCGTTAGGAAAACAAACTATGGCTACACCTTC. Protein product: CSVRKTNYGYTF.

Only a few counts were recorded for this clonotype. The chain has TRBV20-1 and TRBJ1-2; no firm D call. Germline-derived CDR1 and CDR2 are DFQATT and SNEGSKA (reference sequence). CDR3 length equals 15 residues. CDR3 nucleotide sequence: TGCACGGCTAGAGATTTCGCTGTGACCACCTATGGCTACACCTTC. It encodes CTARDFAVTTYGYTF.

This clonotype was observed a handful of times. The chain joins TRBV24-1 to TRBJ2-3; 9 bases are a match to TRBD1. This CDR3 is built from 16 residues. Germline loops: CDR1 KGHDR, CDR2 SFDVKD. V trimming: 5 bases; J trimming: 5 bases; junction bases outside the gene matches: 10. The CDR3 loop is CATSANTGGAIDTQYF. The CDR3 nucleotides read TGTGCCACCAGTGCCAATACAGGGGGCGCGATAGATACGCAGTATTTT.

This clonotype was picked up a small number of times. V usage is TRBV6-5 and J usage is TRBJ2-2; D not resolved. Germline loops: CDR1 MNHEY, CDR2 SVGAGI. The CDR3 length is 15 residues. The V gene lost 0 bases and the J gene lost 1 base, with 6 bases spanning the gap. This CDR3 reads CASSYSAGNTGELFF. The CDR3 DNA reads TGTGCCAGCAGTTACTCTGCCGGGAACACCGGGGAGCTGTTTTTT.

V and J are TRBV15 and TRBJ2-3; D call uncertain. The CDR3 is made up of 12 amino acids. The germline CDR1 and CDR2 sequences are LNHNV and YYDKDF (reference sequence). V shed 0 bases and J shed 9 bases, with 7 bases lying between them. The CDR3 sequence is CATSRDVSTQYF. DNA of the CDR3: TGTGCCACCAGCAGAGATGTATCCACGCAGTATTTT.

The sample holds a few counts of this clonotype. V gene TRBV12-3 or TRBV12-4 combines with J gene TRBJ2-7, with TRBD1 as a possible D gene (6 bases). This CDR3 contains 15 residues. Trimming removed 6 bases from V and 3 bases from J, with 18 bases in between. The CDR3 sequence is CASSPGSGAVYEQYF. In DNA form, the CDR3 reads TGTGCCAGCAGCCCCGGATCAGGGGCTGTCTACGAGCAGTACTTC.

A few counts support this clonotype. The chain carries TRBV5-1 and TRBJ2-7; TRBD1 agrees at 8 bases. Germline V CDR1 and CDR2: SGHRS, YFSETQ. The CDR3 is made up of 16 amino acids. V was clipped by 2 bases and J by 2 bases; unmatched bases: 9. CDR3 DNA: TGCGCCAGCAGCTTTGAAACAGGGGGTTTACCCTACGAGCAGTACTTC. This translates into CASSFETGGLPYEQYF.

The chain recombines TRBV6-1 with TRBJ2-7; 8 positions match TRBD1. The CDR3 totals 14 residues. CDR1 and CDR2 (germline): MNHNS, SASEGT. Trimming cost V 5 bases and J 6 bases; bases outside gene matches: 9. In nucleotides, the CDR3 is TGTGCCAGCAGTAGGGACAGGAGTTTCGGCGAGCAGTACTTC. Protein product: CASSRDRSFGEQYF.

The chain links TRBV5-1 to TRBJ2-4; TRBD1 matches at 9 bases. The CDR3 sequence is 17 residues long. The germline V gene has CDR1 SGHRS and CDR2 YFSETQ. V lost 4 bases, J lost 8 bases, and 16 bases stayed unmatched. DNA of the CDR3: TGCGCCAGCAGCCCAGAAGACGGGACAGGGTTAACGGACATTCAGTACTTC. Its protein product is CASSPEDGTGLTDIQYF.

J is TRBJ1-1 and V is TRBV7-2, with D maybe TRBD1 (5 bases). The germline CDR1 and CDR2 sequences are SGHTA and FQGNSA. V was cut by 1 base and J by 3 bases, with 18 bases left in between. The CDR3 runs 17 residues. The CDR3 region is CASSLGLAAGGDTEAFF. The CDR3 bases are TGTGCCAGCAGCTTAGGATTGGCAGCCGGGGGGGACACTGAAGCTTTCTTT.

The genes are TRBV3-1 and TRBJ2-3, with D possibly TRBD1 on 6 matching bases. Germline V gene data show CDR1 as LGHDT and CDR2 as YNNKEL (reference sequence). The CDR3 is made up of 13 amino acids. V lost 6 bases and J 9 bases, leaving 16 bases between the germline ends. CDR3 loop: CASSTQAGVTQYF. In DNA, the CDR3 is TGTGCCAGCAGTACACAAGCAGGGGTGACGCAGTATTTT.

In its sample, this clonotype was seen a few times. V gene TRBV2 combines with J gene TRBJ2-7, with 7 bases aligning to TRBD1. CDR1 is SNHLY, CDR2 FYNNEI, per germline. The CDR3 consists of 13 residues. V was clipped by 9 bases and J by 2 bases; unmatched bases: 7. The CDR3 spells CARGDRQTYEQYF. For the CDR3, the DNA is TGTGCCAGGGGGGACAGACAAACCTACGAGCAGTACTTC.

In DNA form, the CDR3 reads TGTGCCAGCAGCCAAGCTCACACGAACACTGAAGCTTTCTTT. Residues: CASSQAHTNTEAFF. The chain combines TRBV3-1 with TRBJ1-1; no reliable D call. The CDR3 is made up of 14 amino acids. V lost 1 base to trimming and J lost 1 base, with 7 bases between them. The germline gives CDR1 LGHDT, CDR2 YNNKEL (reference sequence). Drawing the rest from reference TRBV3-1 and TRBJ1-1, the complete variable domain is DTAVSQTPKYLVTQMGNDKSIKCEQNLGHDTMYWYKQDSKKFLKIMFSYNNKELIINETVPNRFSPKSPDKAHLNLHINSLELGDSAVYFCASSQAHTNTEAFFGQGTRLTVV.

This clonotype was found many times. This chain links TRBV20-1 with TRBJ2-3; maybe TRBD2 (5 bases). Between the trimmed V and J ends, which lost 0 bases and 4 bases, there was a span of 17 bases. The CDR3 spans 16 residues. Germline values: CDR1 DFQATT, CDR2 SNEGSKA (reference sequence). In nucleotides, the CDR3 is TGCAGTGCTAGAGAGCTGACTACCGGCAGGTCAGATACGCAGTATTTT. Translating it yields CSARELTTGRSDTQYF.

This clonotype came up a few times. The chain recombines TRBV6-1 with TRBJ1-5; the match to TRBD1 covers 7 bases. The junction had 12 bases not matched to a gene; V was cut back by 6 bases and J by 4 bases. The CDR3 spans 16 residues. Per germline, CDR1 MNHNS and CDR2 SASEGT. This CDR3 is CASSTRQGVWNQPQHF. DNA of the CDR3: TGTGCCAGCAGCACCAGACAGGGAGTGTGGAATCAGCCCCAGCATTTT.

Concerning this clonotype itself: The junction and the germline gene differ at one end; a read error may be behind it. This chain uses TRBV27 with TRBJ2-5, with unresolved D. The CDR3 has 14 amino acids. The germline V gene encodes CDR1 MNHEY and CDR2 SMNVEV (reference sequence). The CDR3 reads CASSFLPLQGTQYF. As DNA, the CDR3 is TGTGCCAGCAGTTTCCTACCTCTTCAAGGGACCCAGTACTTC.

The V gene is TRBV12-3 or TRBV12-4, the J gene TRBJ2-4; a weak D match, TRBD1 (6 bases). Trimming took off 3 bases at V and 1 base at J, with 7 bases between the two ends. The CDR3 length is 14 residues. The CDR3: CASSLRGAKNIQYF. CDR3 nucleotide sequence: TGTGCCAGCAGTTTGAGGGGGGCCAAAAACATTCAGTACTTC.

This sequence joins TRBV20-1 and TRBJ1-1; 9 positions match TRBD1. The CDR3 runs to 15 residues. Trimming removed 3 bases from V and 3 bases from J; junction bases left unmatched: 8. Looked up from germline, CDR1 is DFQATT and CDR2 is SNEGSKA (reference sequence). CDR3 region: CSARETGGLDTEAFF. In nucleotides, the CDR3 is TGCAGTGCTAGGGAGACAGGGGGGTTGGACACTGAAGCTTTCTTT.

A remark on this clonotype: Relative to the germline gene, one junction end is altered; a read error may explain this. The rearrangement uses TRBV20-1 and TRBJ2-1; D gene unclear. The CDR3 spans 15 residues. Germline-derived CDR1 and CDR2 are DFQATT and SNEGSKA (reference sequence). CDR3 in DNA: TGCTGTGCTAGAAGGGTTTCAGGTGGGATCGGTGAGCAGTTCTTC. Translated: CCARRVSGGIGEQFF.

This rearrangement joins TRBV12-3 or TRBV12-4 to TRBJ1-4; TRBD1 matches 12 bases. Unmatched junction bases numbered 13, after V lost 8 bases and J lost 6 bases. The CDR3 contains 17 residues. CDR3: CASGGPGQGARDEKLFF. The CDR3 DNA follows: TGTGCCAGCGGTGGTCCGGGACAGGGGGCGCGAGATGAAAAACTGTTTTTT.

The chain employs TRBV7-9 and TRBJ2-1; a possible D gene is TRBD1 (8 bases). The ends were cut back, 5 bases at V and 4 bases at J, with 15 bases in the middle. This CDR3 has 15 residues. Germline V CDR1 and CDR2: SEHNR, FQNEAQ (reference sequence). CDR3 sequence reads: CASSGRGQDYNEQFF. CDR3 in DNA: TGTGCCAGCAGCGGGAGGGGACAGGATTACAATGAGCAGTTCTTC.

This clonotype was detected a few times. The chain is built from TRBV6-1 and TRBJ2-7, with a possible D match to TRBD2 (6 bases). Germline lookup yields CDR1 MNHNS and CDR2 SASEGT. V was cut by 5 bases and J by 6 bases, with 14 bases left in between. CDR3 length: 13 residues. The CDR3 is CASSKGTDREQYF. The CDR3, as DNA: TGTGCCAGCAGTAAAGGGACTGACCGCGAGCAGTACTTC.

The gene calls are TRBV11-2 and TRBJ1-1; D perhaps matches TRBD1 (6 bases). V was shortened by 4 bases and J by 1 base, with 7 bases between the two germline ends. Germline V CDR1 and CDR2: SGHAT, FQNNGV. The CDR3 spans 13 residues. The CDR3 spells CASSWGQNTEAFF. The DNA of the CDR3 is TGTGCCAGCAGCTGGGGACAGAACACTGAAGCTTTCTTT.

This clonotype was counted only a few times. The chain uses TRBV4-1 and TRBJ2-7, with 10 bases fitting TRBD2. Per the germline V gene, CDR1 is MGHRA and CDR2 is YSYEKL. This CDR3 is built from 15 residues. Trimming at V came to 1 base and at J to 0 bases, leaving 0 bases not matched to a gene. The CDR3: CASSQASGSSYEQYF. The DNA for the CDR3 is TGCGCCAGCAGCCAAGCTAGCGGGAGCTCCTACGAGCAGTACTTC.

The sample holds a few counts of this clonotype. Here the CDR3 reads CASSLDRNQETQYF. The CDR3 DNA reads TGTGCCAGCAGCTTGGACAGGAACCAAGAGACCCAGTACTTC. V and J are TRBV5-5 and TRBJ2-5, with a tentative D call TRBD1 (5 bases). The CDR3 contains 14 residues. V was trimmed by 0 bases and J by 0 bases, leaving 6 bases between them. Looked up from germline, CDR1 is SGHKS and CDR2 is YYEKEE (reference sequence).

The chain carries TRBV5-1 and TRBJ2-7, with a weak D call TRBD1 (5 bases). Germline CDR1 SGHRS, CDR2 YFSETQ. The CDR3 is made up of 14 amino acids. Trimming left V 5 bases short and J 1 base short, with 13 bases between. In DNA, the CDR3 is TGCGCCAGCAGGGTTTTGGCAGGGTCCTACGAGCAGTACTTC. It yields the protein CASRVLAGSYEQYF.

This clonotype was counted ten times or more. The V gene is TRBV5-6, the J gene TRBJ2-2; D may be TRBD2 (5 bases). With 1 base removed from V and 2 bases from J, the gap between germline ends came to 6 bases. The length of the CDR3 is 14 residues. The germline V gene has CDR1 SGHDT and CDR2 YYEEEE. CDR3 in amino acids: CASSLRLNTGELFF. DNA for the CDR3: TGTGCCAGCAGCTTGAGACTAAACACCGGGGAGCTGTTTTTT.

This sequence joins TRBV4-1 and TRBJ2-1; D gene uncertain. Trimming took 0 bases from V and 9 from J, leaving 6 bases between them. The germline V gene has CDR1 MGHRA and CDR2 YSYEKL. The CDR3 runs 12 residues. DNA of the CDR3: TGCGCCAGCAGCCAAGAGGCCCTTGAGCAGTTCTTC. This encodes CASSQEALEQFF.